The rows below give T cell receptor beta chains drawn from one sample of a study of cytomegalovirus exposure and HLA in healthy donors. Clones were read by immunoSEQ multiplex PCR, and TCRdb kept only the in-frame ones, dropping some. This sample carries 90,000 or so clones, over 75% of them seen once, and the ten largest clones take over 2%. Sequencing input: PBMCs. The receptors shown here come from a boy younger than 18 in good health and CMV-seronegative. Both conserved end residues are part of each CDR3. The D gene is left open where the match is weak. Clone size is shown for a subset of rows, as once, few, many or a class of expanded clone.

D gene: NA
V gene: TRBV6-6
clone size: NA
J gene: TRBJ2-1
CDR3 protein: CASGTQPGNEQFF
CDR3 DNA: TGTGCCAGCGGAACCCAACCGGGGAATGAGCAGTTCTTC

D gene: NA
V gene: TRBV6-5
clone size: NA
J gene: TRBJ2-5
CDR3 protein: CASSRRLGPMETQYF
CDR3 DNA: TGTGCCAGCAGCCGTAGACTAGGGCCCATGGAGACCCAGTACTTC

D gene: TRBD1
V gene: TRBV2
clone size: NA
J gene: TRBJ2-6
CDR3 protein: CASKSTGGVSGANVLTF
CDR3 DNA: TGTGCCAGCAAATCGACAGGGGGCGTCTCTGGGGCCAACGTCCTGACTTTC

D gene: NA
V gene: TRBV30
clone size: NA
J gene: TRBJ1-6
CDR3 protein: CAVHRVGESPLHF
CDR3 DNA: TGTGCCGTCCACAGGGTAGGGGAATCACCCCTCCACTTT

D gene: TRBD1
V gene: TRBV4-3
clone size: NA
J gene: TRBJ2-7
CDR3 protein: CASSQDEGASYEQYF
CDR3 DNA: TGCGCCAGCAGCCAAGATGAGGGGGCTTCCTACGAGCAGTACTTC

D gene: NA
V gene: TRBV6-5
clone size: NA
J gene: TRBJ1-1
CDR3 protein: CASFEEQGTYTEAFF
CDR3 DNA: TGTGCCAGCTTTGAAGAACAGGGCACTTACACTGAAGCTTTCTTT

D gene: NA
V gene: TRBV5-6
clone size: NA
J gene: TRBJ2-7
CDR3 protein: CASSSTEGLGATYEQYF
CDR3 DNA: TGTGCCAGCAGCTCCACTGAGGGGCTGGGGGCGACCTACGAGCAGTACTTC

D gene: NA
V gene: TRBV30
clone size: once
J gene: TRBJ1-5
CDR3 protein: CAWSGLNSNQPQHF
CDR3 DNA: TGTGCCTGGAGTGGACTTAATAGCAATCAGCCCCAGCATTTT

D gene: TRBD2
V gene: TRBV27
clone size: NA
J gene: TRBJ2-7
CDR3 protein: CASSPRGGYEQYF
CDR3 DNA: TGTGCCAGCAGTCCTCGGGGGGGATACGAGCAGTACTTC

D gene: NA
V gene: TRBV30
clone size: NA
J gene: TRBJ2-7
CDR3 protein: CAWSVGSSYEQYF
CDR3 DNA: TGTGCCTGGAGTGTAGGGAGCTCCTACGAGCAGTACTTC

D gene: NA
V gene: TRBV6-6
clone size: NA
J gene: TRBJ2-7
CDR3 protein: CASSYDGLIYEQYF
CDR3 DNA: TGTGCCAGCAGTTACGACGGACTGATCTACGAGCAGTACTTC

D gene: NA
V gene: TRBV28
clone size: NA
J gene: TRBJ1-5
CDR3 protein: CASSLFPGPQHF
CDR3 DNA: TGTGCCAGCAGTTTATTTCCAGGGCCCCAGCATTTT

D gene: TRBD1
V gene: TRBV4-3
clone size: NA
J gene: TRBJ2-4
CDR3 protein: CASSQGTGAPIQYF
CDR3 DNA: TGCGCCAGCAGCCAAGGGACAGGGGCTCCCATTCAGTACTTC

D gene: NA
V gene: TRBV4-1
clone size: NA
J gene: TRBJ1-4
CDR3 protein: CASSLSGEKLFF
CDR3 DNA: TGCGCCAGCAGCTTGAGCGGTGAAAAACTGTTTTTT

D gene: NA
V gene: TRBV7-9
clone size: NA
J gene: TRBJ2-2
CDR3 protein: CASISGAVFTGELFF
CDR3 DNA: TGTGCCAGCATCTCAGGGGCAGTGTTCACCGGGGAGCTGTTTTTT

D gene: TRBD1
V gene: TRBV5-4
clone size: few
J gene: TRBJ1-1
CDR3 protein: CASSRGQGMNTEAFF
CDR3 DNA: TGTGCCAGCAGTCGCGGACAGGGGATGAACACTGAAGCTTTCTTT

D gene: NA
V gene: TRBV9
clone size: NA
J gene: TRBJ2-3
CDR3 protein: CASSVEGREADTQYF
CDR3 DNA: TGTGCCAGCAGCGTAGAGGGCAGGGAGGCAGATACGCAGTATTTT

D gene: TRBD2
V gene: TRBV4-3
clone size: NA
J gene: TRBJ2-3
CDR3 protein: CASSQDIGSGLGTDTQYF
CDR3 DNA: TGCGCCAGCAGCCAAGATATAGGGTCGGGACTAGGCACAGATACGCAGTATTTT